The clone carrying this TCR beta chain was seen many times. This record comes from a study of metastatic and nonmetastatic thyroid tumors. None of the patients had undergone any treatment ahead of thyroid surgery. TCRdb recomputed clones from the PCR reads via MiXCR. The sample records 15,000 to 20,000 clones, about a sixth being singletons. CDR1 and CDR2 from the germline V gene are MDHEN and SYDVKM. V shed 6 bases and J 2 bases; nucleotides not matched to a gene: 14. The CDR3 is 18 residues long. This TCR was sampled from a female donor with papillary thyroid cancer or a benign thyroid nodule (not recorded which). Some clones in this sample may be carry-over from other donors' samples. Sequencing input: blood. The chain uses TRBV28 and TRBJ2-5; 11 bases fit TRBD2. The CDR3: CASRPSGRTLKTQETQYF. CDR3 nucleotides: TGTGCCAGCAGACCTAGCGGGAGGACATTGAAGACTCAAGAGACCCAGTACTTC.